This T cell receptor beta chain was identified in a study of blood T cell repertoires in COVID-19. As for the study in general: In each case, the material was cDNA or gDNA derived from T cells, B-cell-depleted T cells, or PBMCs.

Profiled with immunoSEQ multiplex PCR; TCRdb holds only in-frame clones, not every one. In the table there are about 240,000 clones, 75% to 90% of which are singletons. The sample comprised peripheral blood. The TCR comes from a man in his sixties who had recovered from COVID-19.

Written as DNA, the CDR3 is TGTGCCAGCAGCCCGGAGGGCAGGGCGTGGGTGAGGCCCCAGCATTTT. Translated: CASSPEGRAWVRPQHF. This sequence joins TRBV11-2 and TRBJ1-5; TRBD1 is a possible D gene (5 bases). Trimming removed 5 bases at V and 9 bases at J, with 23 bases between. The CDR3 is 16 amino acids. The V gene's germline CDR1 is SGHAT and CDR2 FQNNGV.